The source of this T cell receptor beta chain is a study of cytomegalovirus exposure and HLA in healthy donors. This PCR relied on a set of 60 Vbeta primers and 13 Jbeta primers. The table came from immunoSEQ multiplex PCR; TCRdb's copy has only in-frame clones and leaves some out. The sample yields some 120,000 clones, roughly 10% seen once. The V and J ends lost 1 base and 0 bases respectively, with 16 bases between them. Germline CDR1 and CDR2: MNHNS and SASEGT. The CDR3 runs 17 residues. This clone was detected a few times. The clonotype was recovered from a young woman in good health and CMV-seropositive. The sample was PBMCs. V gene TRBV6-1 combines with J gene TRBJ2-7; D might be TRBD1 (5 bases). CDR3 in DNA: TGTGCCAGCAGTGAAGGGTGGGAAGGACACCTCTCCTACGAGCAGTACTTC. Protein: CASSEGWEGHLSYEQYF.